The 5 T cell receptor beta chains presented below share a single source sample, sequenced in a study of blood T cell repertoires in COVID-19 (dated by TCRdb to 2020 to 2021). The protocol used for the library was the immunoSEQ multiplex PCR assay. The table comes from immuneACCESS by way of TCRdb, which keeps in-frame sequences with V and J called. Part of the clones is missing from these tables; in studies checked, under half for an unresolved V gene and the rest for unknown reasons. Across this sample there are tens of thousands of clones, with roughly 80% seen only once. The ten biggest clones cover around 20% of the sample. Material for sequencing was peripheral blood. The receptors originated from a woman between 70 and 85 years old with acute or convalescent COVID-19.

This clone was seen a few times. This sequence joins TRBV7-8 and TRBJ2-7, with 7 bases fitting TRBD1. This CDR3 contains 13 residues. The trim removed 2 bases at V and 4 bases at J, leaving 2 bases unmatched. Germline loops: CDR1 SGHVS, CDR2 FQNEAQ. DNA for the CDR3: TGTGCCAGCAGCTTAACAGGGGATTACGAGCAGTACTTC. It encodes CASSLTGDYEQYF.

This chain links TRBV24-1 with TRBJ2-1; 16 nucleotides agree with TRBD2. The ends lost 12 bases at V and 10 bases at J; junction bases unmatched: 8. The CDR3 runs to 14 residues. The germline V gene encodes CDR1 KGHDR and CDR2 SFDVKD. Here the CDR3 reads CASGTSGRASEQFF. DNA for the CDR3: TGTGCCTCCGGGACTAGCGGGAGGGCGTCAGAGCAGTTCTTC.

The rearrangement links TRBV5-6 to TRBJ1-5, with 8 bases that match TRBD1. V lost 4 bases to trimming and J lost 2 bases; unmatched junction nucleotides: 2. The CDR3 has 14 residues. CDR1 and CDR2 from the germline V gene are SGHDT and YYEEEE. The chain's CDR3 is CASSGQGRNQPQHF. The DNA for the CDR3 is TGTGCCAGCAGCGGACAGGGACGCAATCAGCCCCAGCATTTT.

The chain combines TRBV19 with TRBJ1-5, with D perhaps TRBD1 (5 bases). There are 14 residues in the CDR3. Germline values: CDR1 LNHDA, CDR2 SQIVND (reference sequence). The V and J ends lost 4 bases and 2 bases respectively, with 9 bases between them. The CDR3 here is CASSRSGGNQPQHF. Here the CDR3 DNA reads TGTGCCAGTAGTAGGTCGGGGGGCAATCAGCCCCAGCATTTT.

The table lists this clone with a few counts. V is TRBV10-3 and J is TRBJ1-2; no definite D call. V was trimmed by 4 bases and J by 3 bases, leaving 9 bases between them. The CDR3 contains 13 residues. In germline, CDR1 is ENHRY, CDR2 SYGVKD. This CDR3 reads CAISVEVDYGYTF. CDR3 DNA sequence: TGTGCCATCAGTGTTGAGGTGGACTATGGCTACACCTTC.